This record concerns one T cell receptor (beta chain) sequence. The antigen is unknown. It was RNA transcripts that yielded the amplified TCR beta CDR3 regions. Researchers ran a first-round RT-PCR on the TCR CDR3 using the HTBI primer set. TCRdb reanalysed the multiplex PCR reads using MiXCR and keeps one entry per CDR3 protein. The table has hundreds of thousands of distinct CDR3 sequences, around 45% seen once. With V trimmed by 7 bases and J by 4 bases, 6 bases remained unmatched. The CDR3 totals 13 residues. This record belongs to a study of T cells in Graves' hyperthyroidism and ophthalmopathy. Points from the study as a whole: Ophthalmopathy onset followed model prediction by a median approximately 7 months. Among clonotypes expanded in thyroid above 0.001, most were also found in blood.

Uncontrolled infection, other autoimmune disease, pregnancy or lactation excluded patients. Each diagnosis was grounded in clinical symptoms, serum thyroxine and TRAb, thyroid ultrasound, and orbital computed tomography. The chain carries TRBV12-3 or TRBV12-4 and TRBJ2-5; 7 positions agree with TRBD1. The receptor was isolated from a woman under 30 with Graves' hyperthyroidism. Sequencing input: peripheral blood or thyroid tissue (not recorded which). The CDR3 sequence: CASTKTGPETQYF. As DNA, the CDR3 is TGTGCCAGCACCAAGACAGGGCCAGAGACCCAGTACTTC.